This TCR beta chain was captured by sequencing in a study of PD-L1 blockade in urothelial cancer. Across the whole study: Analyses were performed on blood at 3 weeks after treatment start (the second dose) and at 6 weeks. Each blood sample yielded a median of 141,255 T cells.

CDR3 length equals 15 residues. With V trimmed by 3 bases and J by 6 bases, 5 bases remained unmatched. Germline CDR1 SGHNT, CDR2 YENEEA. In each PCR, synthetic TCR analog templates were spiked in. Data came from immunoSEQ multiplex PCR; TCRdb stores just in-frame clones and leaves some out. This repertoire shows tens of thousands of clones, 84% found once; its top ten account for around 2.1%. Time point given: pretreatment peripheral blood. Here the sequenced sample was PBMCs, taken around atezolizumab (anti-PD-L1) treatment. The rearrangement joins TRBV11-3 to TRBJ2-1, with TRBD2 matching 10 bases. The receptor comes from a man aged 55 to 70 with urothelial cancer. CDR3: CASSFTSGTGNEQFF. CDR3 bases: TGTGCCAGCAGCTTTACTAGCGGGACGGGCAATGAGCAGTTCTTC.